This T cell receptor (beta chain) was captured by sequencing in a study of T cell changes during pregnancy in multiple sclerosis. The V segment lost 0 bases and the J segment 3 bases; nucleotides outside the gene matches: 11. The CDR3 length is 19 residues. Per the germline V gene, CDR1 is MGHRA and CDR2 is YSYEKL. In its sample, this clone was seen once. The data were produced by immunoSEQ multiplex PCR, yet TCRdb's version contains in-frame clones alone and is incomplete. The table records around 69,000 clones, over 75% of them present only once. The chain employs TRBV4-1 and TRBJ2-3, with TRBD2 identical over 11 bases. The material sequenced was CD8+ T cells from peripheral blood mononuclear cells, taken before pregnancy. The TCR comes from a female donor with multiple sclerosis, enrolled in a pregnancy study. CDR3 protein: CASSQDLTSGGLWTDTQYF. CDR3 DNA sequence: TGCGCCAGCAGCCAAGATCTCACTAGCGGGGGCCTCTGGACAGATACGCAGTATTTT.